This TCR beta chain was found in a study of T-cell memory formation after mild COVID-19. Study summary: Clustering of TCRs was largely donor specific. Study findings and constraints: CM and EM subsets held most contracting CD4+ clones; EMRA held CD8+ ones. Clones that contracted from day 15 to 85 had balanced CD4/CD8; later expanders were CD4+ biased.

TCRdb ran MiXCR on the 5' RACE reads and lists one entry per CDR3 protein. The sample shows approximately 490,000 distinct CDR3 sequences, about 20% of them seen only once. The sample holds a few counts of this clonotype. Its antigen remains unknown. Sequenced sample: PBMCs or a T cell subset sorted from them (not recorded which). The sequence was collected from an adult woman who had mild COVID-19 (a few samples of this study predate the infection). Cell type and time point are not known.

The CDR3 spells CATSDTTGDYASDEQFF. DNA for the CDR3: TGTGCCACCAGTGATACAACCGGGGACTATGCCTCGGATGAGCAGTTCTTC. The chain couples TRBV24-1 to TRBJ2-1; 7 nucleotides align to TRBD2. V was pared by 3 bases and J by 8 bases, with 15 bases of the junction left unmatched. Germline CDR1 KGHDR, CDR2 SFDVKD. The CDR3 length is 17 residues.